This TCR beta chain emerged from a study of T cell responses to AZD1222 COVID-19 vaccine (dated by TCRdb to 2020 to 2023). General notes on the study: AZD1222 recipients given second doses at about 4 weeks or at about 12 weeks were pooled, since spike-specific TCR depth and breadth were not found to differ between the two schedules. TCR sequencing covered 230 to 250 trial participants: about 210 given two doses of AZD1222 and around 25 given two doses of MenACWY control vaccine. Trial participants were enrolled by age into subgroups of 18-55, 56-69 and 70-plus years, and around 150, 29 and 61 TCR-sequenced participants, respectively, were included in these subgroups. What the authors observed across the whole study: Most participants were white British and females outnumbered males, and the authors suggested that clonal diversity may have been underestimated. Conclusions about previously exposed vaccinees are limited, since just five or six AZD1222 recipients were seropositive for SARS-CoV-2 at baseline. After two AZD1222 doses, both the breadth and the depth of spike-specific TCRs were significantly higher than at day 0 and than in MenACWY recipients. Vaccine-associated CD4 TCRs spanned the whole spike protein, with dominant responses in regions 160-218 and 743-854. In the small 56-69-year group, the increase in depth fell short of significance, most likely because of low power. Reportedly, almost half of the unique spike-specific TCRs recognized epitopes lying outside the regions that are mutated in the B.1.351 and B.1.1.7 variants. Because no day 14 peak-response samples were available, the repertoires could be characterized only after the peak T cell response.

Of note for this clone: The antigen it recognizes is unknown. No per-base quality is available; no much larger clone lies one base away.

The CDR3 measures 13 amino acids from cysteine to phenylalanine. Only the CDR3 DNA stays, 39 bases, in frame from base 1. The germline V gene supplies CDR1 MDHEN and CDR2 SYDVKM. V and J lose 6 bases and 4 bases, and a span of 12 bases separates them. The time point label, as the study defines it: baseline before first vaccination. The vaccinee samples were drawn from two UK trials, COV001 and COV002, one of which was a single-blind randomized controlled phase 2/3 trial testing AZD1222 (ChAdOx1 nCoV-19) in healthy adults. For TCRbeta chain sequencing, PBMC samples were collected from trial participants at day 0 and at day 28 after the second dose. The CDR3 regions of human TCRbeta chains were analyzed by immunosequencing. Per the authors' processing: Repertoire TCRs were checked for matches against a reference library of SARS-CoV-2-specific TCRs that had been generated using the MIRA antigen-specificity platform. Breadth was defined as the fraction of unique TCRs that were SARS-CoV-2-associated. Depth was defined as the fraction of total T cells that were SARS-CoV-2-associated. Using the MIRA data, each spike-specific TCR was assigned both to the spike region to which the TCR was reactive and to a CD4 or CD8 class. Log10-transformed breadth and depth values were compared by one-way ANOVA with Sidak's multiple comparisons tests. TCRdb provides this immuneACCESS table in a form limited to in-frame rearrangements. Some clones are lacking; in checked studies, under half of them reflect an unresolved V gene, and why the rest are absent is not known. V and J calls plus clone size are reproduced from that table; the DNA served to infer D and trimming. Counted in this sample were approximately 140,000 clones; around 93% of them appeared once. The ten most abundant clones make up 2.8% of the sample.

The sequenced sample was peripheral blood, obtained on day 0 of AZD1222 vaccination. This sequence originates from an adult in good health. The V and J segments used are TRBV28 and TRBJ1-1, with no D gene named confidently. Here is the DNA: TGTGCCAGCAGCCCCCGGGAGACCACTGAAGCTTTCTTT. It codes for CASSPRETTEAFF.